These 32 T cell receptor beta chains share one sample of origin, sequenced in a study of immune reconstitution after stem cell transplant in scleroderma. TCRdb re-analysed the RT-PCR reads in MiXCR, keeping a single row per CDR3 protein. The sample carries 1,400 to 1,500 distinct CDR3 sequences, 15% to 18% recorded once. Collection took place before or after autologous hematopoietic stem cell transplantation (not recorded which). The receptors stem from a female donor with systemic sclerosis.

In this sample, this clonotype turned up a few times. This chain connects TRBV29-1 to TRBJ2-3; 15 positions match TRBD2. The CDR3 is 14 residues long. From germline, CDR1 is SQVTM and CDR2 ANQGSEA. V lost 6 bases, J lost 5 bases, and 3 bases stayed unmatched. The CDR3 reads CSVRTSGRGDTQYF. The CDR3 DNA reads as TGCAGCGTGCGGACTAGCGGGAGGGGAGATACGCAGTATTTT.

Notes on this clonotype: A clone one base away is much larger, so this may be a read error. V and J are TRBV4-3 and TRBJ1-2; D call uncertain. There are 15 residues in the CDR3. Trimming removed 0 bases at V and 4 bases at J, with 12 bases between. Germline loops: CDR1 LGHNA, CDR2 YSLEER. The CDR3 sequence: CASSQDHESIYGYTF. CDR3 DNA sequence: TGCGCCAGCAGCCAAGATCACGAGTCTATCTATGGCTACACCTTC.

V gene TRBV29-1 combines with J gene TRBJ2-3; TRBD2 aligns across 9 bases. The V gene's germline CDR1 is SQVTM and CDR2 ANQGSEA. The CDR3 length is 14 residues. Unmatched junction bases numbered 5, after V lost 6 bases and J lost 1 base. The CDR3 nucleotides are TGCAGCGTCAAAGCTAGCGGGGGCACAGATACGCAGTATTTT. Translated, it gives CSVKASGGTDTQYF.

This clonotype is deemed medium-sized. The chain combines TRBV10-2 with TRBJ1-3; no firm D call. Trimming took off 5 bases at V and 2 bases at J, with 13 bases between the two ends. The germline CDR1 and CDR2 sequences are WSHSY and SAAADI. CDR3 length: 15 residues. CDR3 nucleotide sequence: TGCGCCAGCAGTCACACAGCTGAACCTGGAAACACCATATATTTT. Translated, it gives CASSHTAEPGNTIYF.

By share, this clonotype ranks as medium-sized. The chain uses TRBV4-3 and TRBJ2-7; no reliable D call. Germline lookup yields CDR1 LGHNA and CDR2 YSLEER. This CDR3 is built from 13 residues. Trimming took 1 base from V and 3 from J, leaving 7 bases between them. The CDR3 reads CASSQAVNYEQYF. The CDR3 coding sequence is TGCGCCAGCAGCCAAGCTGTCAACTACGAGCAGTACTTC.

This clonotype is deemed medium-sized. In DNA form, the CDR3 reads TGTGCTAGTGGTTTACCGGGAACTAACTATGGCTACACCTTC. This sequence encodes CASGLPGTNYGYTF. The chain couples TRBV12-5 to TRBJ1-2, with D uncertain. The CDR3 is made up of 14 amino acids. Deletions cut 3 bases from V and 0 bases from J, with 8 bases between. Germline values: CDR1 LGHNT, CDR2 FRNRAP.

J is TRBJ2-5 and V is TRBV4-3, with 8 bases fitting TRBD1. The V gene's germline CDR1 is LGHNA and CDR2 YSLEER. The length of the CDR3 is 15 residues. J lost 2 bases, V lost 4 bases, and 6 bases had no gene match. The CDR3 DNA follows: TGCGCCAGCAGCCCCGGGACAGGCGAACAAGAGACCCAGTACTTC. It specifies CASSPGTGEQETQYF.

This clonotype came up a few times. The gene calls are TRBV6-2 or TRBV6-3 and TRBJ1-5, with 7 bases lining up with TRBD1. The germline V gene has CDR1 MNHEY and CDR2 SVGEGT. With 6 bases clipped from V and 4 bases from J, the junction kept 9 bases outside the gene matches. This CDR3 spans 15 amino acids. CDR3 DNA sequence: TGTGCCAGCAGCCGGAGACAGGGAGGGAATCAGCCCCAGCATTTT. As protein: CASSRRQGGNQPQHF.

By sample share, this clonotype is medium-sized. V is TRBV10-3 and J is TRBJ2-3, with TRBD2 as a possible D gene (7 bases). Trimming cost V 6 bases and J 2 bases, with 18 bases left between them. Germline V gene sequence: CDR1 ENHRY, CDR2 SYGVKD. The CDR3 consists of 16 residues. CDR3: CAISPRGGEATDTQYF. The CDR3 coding sequence is TGTGCCATCAGCCCGAGGGGGGGGGAGGCCACAGATACGCAGTATTTT.

In DNA form, the CDR3 reads TGTGCCACCAGCAGAAAGGCTTATTCAGGCTACTATGGCTACACCTTC. It specifies CATSRKAYSGYYGYTF. The genes are TRBV15 and TRBJ1-2; D remains ambiguous. Trimming pared 2 bases from V and 3 bases from J, leaving 16 bases between. Per the germline V gene, CDR1 is LNHNV and CDR2 is YYDKDF (reference sequence). This CDR3 has 16 residues.

The gene calls are TRBV20-1 and TRBJ1-1; 8 nucleotides align to TRBD1. The J segment lost 1 base and the V segment lost 5 bases, leaving 6 bases of the junction unmatched. The V gene's germline CDR1 is DFQATT and CDR2 SNEGSKA (reference sequence). This CDR3 has 14 residues. The CDR3 DNA follows: TGCAGTGCTCGCCCCACAGGGGGGAACACTGAAGCTTTCTTT. The encoded protein is CSARPTGGNTEAFF.

By share, this clonotype counts as medium-sized. The chain links TRBV7-6 to TRBJ2-7; TRBD1 matches at 9 bases. The CDR3 runs to 23 residues. Germline CDR1 and CDR2: SGHVS and FNYEAQ. The V and J ends lost 1 base and 3 bases, in that order; junction bases with no gene match: 28. In DNA, the CDR3 is TGTGCCAGCAGCTTAGAGGCGGGGTCGGGGGTTATTAAACGGGACAGGGTGAACTACGAGCAGTACTTC. It translates to CASSLEAGSGVIKRDRVNYEQYF. The full variable domain, in which reference TRBV7-6 and TRBJ2-7 provide the parts outside the CDR3, is GAGVSQSPRYKVTKRGQDVALRCDPISGHVSLYWYRQALGQGPEFLTYFNYEAQQDKSGLPNDRFSAERPEGSISTLTIQRTEQRDSAMYRCASSLEAGSGVIKRDRVNYEQYFGPGTRLTVT.

This clonotype was counted between two and nine times. V usage is TRBV6-6 and J usage is TRBJ1-5; D gene unclear. V was cut by 5 bases and J by 4 bases, with 6 bases left in between. The CDR3 runs to 12 residues. Germline-derived CDR1 and CDR2 are MNHNY and SVGAGI (reference sequence). The CDR3 spells CASSNVNQPQHF. Here the CDR3 DNA reads TGTGCCAGCAGTAATGTTAATCAGCCCCAGCATTTT.

This clonotype was seen only a few times. The gene calls are TRBV13 and TRBJ2-1; TRBD1 aligns across 8 bases. CDR1 is PRHDT and CDR2 is FYEKMQ in the germline V gene (reference sequence). The CDR3 runs 15 residues. J was trimmed by 1 base and V by 3 bases; bases with no gene match: 2. CDR3 DNA sequence: TGTGCCAGCAGCTTGGGGACAGGTTCCTACAATGAGCAGTTCTTC. Translating gives CASSLGTGSYNEQFF.

Within the sample, this clonotype is medium-sized (0.01 to 0.1%). This chain links TRBV27 with TRBJ2-7, with D maybe TRBD1 (6 bases). The CDR3 extends over 14 amino acids. V was pared by 8 bases and J by 3 bases, with 17 bases between. Per the germline V gene, CDR1 is MNHEY and CDR2 is SMNVEV (reference sequence). CDR3 sequence (DNA): TGTGCCAGCCGTTGGGGGCCCGCCGTCTACGAGCAGTACTTC. It yields the protein CASRWGPAVYEQYF.

This clonotype was seen a handful of times. V is TRBV6-2 or TRBV6-3 and J is TRBJ2-1, with 12 bases fitting TRBD2. The CDR3 extends over 13 amino acids. V lost 11 bases and J lost 6; bases outside the gene matches: 5. CDR1 and CDR2 (germline): MNHEY, SVGEGT. Written as DNA, the CDR3 is TGTGCCGGAAGACTAGCGGGAGTCAATGAGCAGTTCTTC. Translation: CAGRLAGVNEQFF.

Within the sample, this clonotype is medium-sized. The chain links TRBV29-1 to TRBJ2-3, with 14 bases fitting TRBD2. Germline assignment: CDR1 SQVTM and CDR2 ANQGSEA. V lost 2 bases and J lost 11; bases outside the gene matches: 9. This CDR3 has 15 amino acids. CDR3 nucleotides: TGCAGCGTTGAAATAGGGACTAGCGGGGGAGGAAGGCAGTATTTT. Translation: CSVEIGTSGGGRQYF.

The chain recombines TRBV7-2 with TRBJ1-4; tentatively, D is TRBD1 (5 bases). This CDR3 comprises 14 residues. Germline CDR1 and CDR2: SGHTA and FQGNSA. V lost 1 base and J lost 8, with 11 bases in between. CDR3 loop: CASSLEGVGEKLFF. CDR3 coding DNA: TGTGCCAGCAGCTTAGAAGGGGTCGGGGAAAAACTGTTTTTT.

V gene TRBV2 combines with J gene TRBJ2-6, with a possible D match to TRBD1 (5 bases). Trimming removed 4 bases at V and 6 bases at J, with 7 bases between. From germline, CDR1 is SNHLY and CDR2 FYNNEI. The CDR3 spans 13 residues. In DNA form, the CDR3 reads TGTGCCAGCAGTGCAGGACAGGCCAACGTCCTGACTTTC. Amino acids: CASSAGQANVLTF. Together with reference TRBV2 and TRBJ2-6, the CDR3 gives the full variable domain: EPEVTQTPSHQVTQMGQEVILRCVPISNHLYFYWYRQILGQKVEFLVSFYNNEISEKSEIFDDQFSVERPDGSNFTLKIRSTKLEDSAMYFCASSAGQANVLTFGAGSRLTVL.

This clonotype is medium-sized in the sample. The genes are TRBV5-3 and TRBJ1-1; 7 bases are a match to TRBD1. TRBV5-3 has ORF status, its function being uncertain. Trimming removed 4 bases from V and 7 bases from J; junction bases left unmatched: 7. The CDR3 contains 13 residues. The CDR3 DNA follows: TGTGCCAGAAGCCATCGACAGGGTCTTGAAGCTTTCTTT. It codes for CARSHRQGLEAFF.

Only a few counts were recorded for this clonotype. This chain uses TRBV12-3 or TRBV12-4 with TRBJ1-4; no firm D call. The CDR3 loop spans 12 amino acids. V gave up 5 bases and J gave up 9 bases, with 10 bases separating them. The CDR3 spells CASSPLGKKLFF. The CDR3 DNA reads as TGTGCCAGCAGTCCACTCGGGAAAAAACTGTTTTTT.

V usage is TRBV5-1 and J usage is TRBJ2-1; D uncertain. V was cut by 2 bases and J by 1 base, with 7 bases left in between. This CDR3 has 14 amino acids. CDR1 SGHRS and CDR2 YFSETQ come from the germline V gene. CDR3 nucleotide sequence: TGCGCCAGCAGCTTTGGCGGATCCTACAATGAGCAGTTCTTC. It is translated as CASSFGGSYNEQFF.

This chain uses TRBV20-1 with TRBJ2-2; D possibly corresponds to TRBD1 (6 bases). The germline V gene encodes CDR1 DFQATT and CDR2 SNEGSKA (reference sequence). The ends were cut back, 1 base at V and 0 bases at J, with 18 bases in the middle. CDR3 length: 18 residues. CDR3 sequence (DNA): TGCAGTGCTAGAGGCAGGGGCCGCGGGCGTTCGAACACCGGGGAGCTGTTTTTT. This sequence encodes CSARGRGRGRSNTGELFF.

The V gene is TRBV12-3 or TRBV12-4, the J gene TRBJ1-2; possibly TRBD1 for D (6 bases). This CDR3 is 13 amino acids long. V gave up 3 bases and J gave up 5 bases, with 10 bases separating them. CDR3 sequence: CASSFRDKYGYTF. The CDR3 DNA sequence: TGTGCCAGCAGTTTCCGGGACAAGTATGGCTACACCTTC.

The chain carries TRBV5-5 and TRBJ2-1; D gene ambiguous. The CDR3 loop spans 11 amino acids. Trimming cost V 1 base and J 8 bases, with 4 bases left between them. Germline CDR1 and CDR2: SGHKS and YYEKEE (reference sequence). DNA for the CDR3: TGTGCCAGCAGCTTGAAGGATGAGCAGTTCTTC. Its protein product is CASSLKDEQFF.

In its sample, this clonotype ranks as medium-sized. This sequence joins TRBV7-2 and TRBJ1-3; no clear D gene. Germline-derived CDR1 and CDR2 are SGHTA and FQGNSA. Trimming cost V 5 bases and J 5 bases, with 7 bases left between them. The CDR3 sequence is 12 residues long. Here the CDR3 DNA reads TGTGCCAGCAGCCCTATGAGAAACACCATATATTTT. Encoded protein: CASSPMRNTIYF.

V gene TRBV2 combines with J gene TRBJ2-7; D unresolved. Germline V lookup: CDR1 SNHLY, CDR2 FYNNEI. This CDR3 spans 14 amino acids. The V and J ends lost 6 bases and 4 bases respectively, with 16 bases between them. The CDR3: CASRAALSRYEQYF. The CDR3 DNA sequence: TGTGCCAGCAGGGCGGCCCTCAGCAGGTACGAGCAGTACTTC.

This sequence joins TRBV5-5 and TRBJ1-1; possibly TRBD1 for D (6 bases). The germline gives CDR1 SGHKS, CDR2 YYEKEE (reference sequence). The CDR3 covers 15 residues. V was shortened by 4 bases and J by 5 bases, with 18 bases between the two germline ends. This CDR3 reads CASSPVGGARTEAFF. Written as DNA, the CDR3 is TGTGCCAGCAGCCCCGTGGGGGGGGCGCGAACTGAAGCTTTCTTT.

This clonotype showed up just a few times. The V and J genes are TRBV10-2 and TRBJ1-5, with D possibly being TRBD1 (5 bases). From germline, CDR1 is WSHSY and CDR2 SAAADI. V dropped 0 bases and J dropped 4 bases, with 16 bases sitting between them. The CDR3 runs 17 residues. The CDR3 loop is CASSESKIGVGNQPQHF. The CDR3 DNA is TGCGCCAGCAGTGAGTCGAAAATAGGGGTCGGGAATCAGCCCCAGCATTTT.

The chain links TRBV2 to TRBJ2-7; D remains ambiguous. The CDR3 contains 13 residues. Trimming took 4 bases from V and 1 from J, leaving 8 bases between them. Germline values: CDR1 SNHLY, CDR2 FYNNEI. The CDR3 DNA is TGTGCCAGCAGTGGACCTGGTTCCTACGAGCAGTACTTC. This codes for CASSGPGSYEQYF.

This clonotype is termed medium-sized. The genes are TRBV20-1 and TRBJ1-6; tentative D call: TRBD1 (6 bases). Germline V gene sequence: CDR1 DFQATT, CDR2 SNEGSKA (reference sequence). V lost 8 bases to trimming and J lost 13 bases, with 21 bases between them. This CDR3 is 13 amino acids long. CDR3 sequence (DNA): TGCAGTTTAAGGGGGGCAGGGTCCGATCCCCTCCACTTT. As protein: CSLRGAGSDPLHF.

The rearrangement joins TRBV10-1 to TRBJ2-5; the D gene is possibly TRBD1 (5 bases). Per the germline V gene, CDR1 is WNHNN and CDR2 is SYGVQD (reference sequence). Trimming removed 6 bases from V and 0 bases from J, with 11 bases in between. This CDR3 contains 14 residues. CDR3 protein: CASSPGANQETQYF. CDR3 nucleotides: TGCGCCAGCAGCCCTGGGGCAAACCAAGAGACCCAGTACTTC.